This T cell receptor (beta chain) came from a study of cytomegalovirus exposure and HLA in healthy donors. Broader study findings: In an earlier analysis, productive rearrangement rates for most beta V segments clustered near 87% or 30%.

In the PCR, 60 Vbeta and 13 Jbeta primers were used. The method was immunoSEQ multiplex PCR; TCRdb's version includes in-frame clones alone and lacks a portion of them. The sample records 52,000 or so clones, roughly 74% being singletons. This clone was picked up a small number of times. The antigen is unknown. The material sequenced was PBMCs. The receptor was derived from a female donor in good health and CMV-seronegative.

CDR3 DNA: TGCGCCAGCAGCTTGGGACAGGCCCATATGGGGGAGCTGTTTTTT. This encodes CASSLGQAHMGELFF. The chain recombines TRBV5-1 with TRBJ2-2; tentative D call: TRBD1 (6 bases). CDR1 and CDR2 from the germline V gene are SGHRS and YFSETQ. V lost 0 bases to trimming and J lost 8 bases, with 14 bases between them. The length of the CDR3 is 15 residues.